This entry concerns a single T cell receptor (beta chain). Its antigen is still unknown. Per-base quality was not reported, and no clone a single base away is much larger than it. The data derive from a study of shared clonotypes between healthy human individuals (dated by TCRdb to about 2020). Looking at the study overall: Two women and a few men aged 18 to 49 years were included in the cohort. For each donor, CD4 naive and CD4 memory were each given three plates, CD8 naive was given two plates, and CD8 memory was given one plate. To increase sequencing depth and limit assay-specific biases, different laboratories used diverse techniques to prepare libraries and sequence TCR repertoires. To estimate repertoire size and how much clonotypes are shared between individuals, the study performed deep sequencing of blood TCR repertoires from roughly five healthy adults. Between about 0.85 and 10 billion PBMCs per donor were obtained by leukapheresis.

Using the deep immunoSEQ assay, TCR CDR3 regions were amplified from genomic DNA by multiplex PCR. Extracted genomic DNA from each cell subset was spread evenly across all wells of several immunoSEQ 96-well plates, with each plate serving as a replicate. For sorted subsets, each replicate PCR was loaded with approximately 190 ng genomic DNA, equivalent to 25,000 to 30,000 T cell genomes. Purified libraries were measured with a Qubit 3.0 fluorometer, size-checked on a Bioanalyzer 2100, and measured again with the KAPA Library Quantification kit. Every immunoSEQ 96-well plate was sequenced on a separate single-read 150-cycle Illumina NextSeq 550 flow cell. The source study handled its data this way. Because the immunoSEQ output included only junctional sequences and no quality scores, the filtering could not be the same as the filtering used for full-length reads. To assign V/J genes and CDR3, sequences were annotated using PyIR, a Python wrapper for IgBLAST v1.9, with IMGT germline references. Reads were filtered out if the reads had weak V/J assignments (E-value above 1e-6), no CDR3, stop codons, out-of-frame junctions, or ambiguous translated residues. V3J clonotypes were defined as sequences sharing an identical inferred V gene, J gene, and CDR3 amino acid sequence. Percentage overlap between repertoires was computed as shared unique clonotypes divided by the size of the smaller repertoire. RTK rarefaction, the Chao1 estimator, and Recon v2.1 estimates of unobserved clonotypes were used to assess repertoire richness. Generation probabilities for all TCRbeta clonotypes obtained by the gDNA method from four donors were computed using OLGA. TCRdb limited this immuneACCESS table to in-frame rearrangements with V and J called. A share of clones is missing; checked studies link under half to unresolved V genes, and the rest is unexplained. V and J calls and clone size come straight from that table; D and trimming were deduced from the DNA. A total of about 2.4 million clones appear in this sample, roughly 93% of them only once. About 0.34% of the sample rests with the top ten.

Healthy HIV-negative adults with no recently reported acute infections or vaccinations were included as donors. Only Caucasian adults living in Nashville, Tennessee, USA were represented among the donors. CD4+ T cells were enriched by magnetic negative selection; naive cells were then positively selected on CD45RA, and the negative fraction formed the memory subset. After blood collection by leukapheresis, PBMCs were isolated using Ficoll-Histopaque density gradient centrifugation and then cryopreserved in the vapor phase of liquid nitrogen. Analytical flow cytometry was used to check the purity and quantity of each magnetically sorted T cell population. Each sorted fraction had its genomic DNA isolated and then quantified by UV absorbance on a Nanodrop 2000c. Overall study results and their limits: Sampling was limited to blood, and TCR repertoires in tissue likely differ from TCR repertoires in blood. Higher generation probabilities were observed for clonotypes shared by all four sorted-subset donors than for non-shared clonotypes. Around 5% of naive CD4, roughly 3.5% of naive CD8, approximately 2.2% of memory CD4, and over 0.35% of memory CD8 clonotypes were shared across a handful of donors. The small number of donors limited the genetic and exposure-history diversity represented. Naive subsets generally had larger estimated clonotype richness than memory subsets did. Incomplete sequencing was indicated by rarefaction of sorted-subset datasets, despite the large sequencing depth. Pairwise subsampling led to the expectation that sequencing depth would affect the degree of clonotype sharing among donors.

The sample was naive CD4+ T cells from PBMCs. This specimen's cell subset or site label, per the study, means: CD45RA+ positively selected. The clonotype originates from a man aged 18 to 29 in good health. Some clones in this sample may be carry-over from other donors' samples.

This receptor carries the CDR3 CASSLEVRPEGEQYF. The DNA reads TGCGCCAGCAGCTTGGAGGTCAGGCCAGAGGGAGAGCAGTACTTC. The chain couples TRBV5-1 to TRBJ2-7; a weak D assignment points to TRBD2 (5 bases agree). V loses 0 bases, J loses 7 bases, and the germline ends lie 17 bases apart. According to the germline V gene, CDR1 reads SGHRS and CDR2 reads YFSETQ. Spanning cysteine to phenylalanine, the CDR3 consists of 15 amino acids. The read is trimmed to its CDR3 DNA, 45 bases read in frame from base 1. Joined to the reference TRBV5-1 and TRBJ2-7 proteins, this CDR3 gives the full variable domain: KAGVTQTPRYLIKTRGQQVTLSCSPISGHRSVSWYQQTPGQGLQFLFEYFSETQRNKGNFPGRFSGRQFSNSRSEMNVSTLELGDSALYLCASSLEVRPEGEQYFGPGTRLTVT.